The 13 T cell receptor beta chains presented below share a single source sample, sequenced in a study of beta chain features in type 1 diabetes. The sequenced template was cDNA made from the entire isolated RNA. Assay: immunoSEQ multiplex PCR; the TCRdb copy retains only in-frame clones and omits some. This table holds under 250,000 clones, 11% to 15% found once. The sample consisted of naive CD4+ T cells from blood. The receptors here all came from a woman between 40 and 55 years old in good health.

The rearrangement uses TRBV6-1 and TRBJ2-5, with 9 bases aligning to TRBD2. The CDR3 runs 14 residues. Germline assignment: CDR1 MNHNS and CDR2 SASEGT. Trimming at V came to 3 bases and at J to 7 bases, leaving 6 bases not matched to a gene. Here the CDR3 reads CASSDLAGSGTQYF. CDR3 DNA: TGTGCCAGCAGTGACCTAGCGGGGTCCGGGACCCAGTACTTC.

The chain couples TRBV9 to TRBJ2-1, with 10 bases that match TRBD2. The CDR3 loop spans 16 amino acids. Germline V gene lookup returns CDR1 SGDLS and CDR2 YYNGEE. V lost 3 bases, J lost 4 bases, and 7 bases stayed unmatched. Here the CDR3 reads CASSARTSGAYNEQFF. The CDR3 nucleotides are TGTGCCAGCAGCGCCCGTACTAGCGGGGCGTACAATGAGCAGTTCTTC.

CDR3 nucleotide sequence: TGTGCCAGTACTACGACAGGGAGGAATCAGCCCCAGCATTTT. It translates to CASTTTGRNQPQHF. The V call is TRBV19, the J call TRBJ1-5, with 7 bases fitting TRBD1. V shed 7 bases, J shed 4 bases, and the junction held 7 bases outside the gene matches. Germline CDR1 reads LNHDA; CDR2 reads SQIVND (reference sequence). This CDR3 spans 14 amino acids. The full variable domain, its missing parts supplied by reference TRBV19 and TRBJ1-5, is DGGITQSPKYLFRKEGQNVTLSCEQNLNHDAMYWYRQDPGQGLRLIYYSQIVNDFQKGDIAEGYSVSREKKESFPLTVTSAQKNPTAFYLCASTTTGRNQPQHFGDGTRLSIL.

The chain uses TRBV21-1 and TRBJ2-5; TRBD2, the D gene given by the table, was not confirmed from the DNA. TRBV21-1 is flagged as a pseudogene. The CDR3 loop spans 15 amino acids. CDR3 amino acids: CASSNLAGKRETQYF. Here the CDR3 DNA reads TGTGCCAGCAGCAACTTAGCGGGGAAGCGAGAGACCCAGTACTTC.

This clone was counted at least ten times. The rearrangement uses TRBV7-2 and TRBJ2-3; TRBD2 might be the D (8 bases). V lost 5 bases, J lost 6 bases, and 30 bases lay in between. The CDR3 loop spans 19 amino acids. Germline V gene data show CDR1 as SGHTA and CDR2 as FQGNSA. The CDR3 region has the DNA TGTGCCAGCAGCCCCCAGGGGGGGAGGACTAGCCGTTCGATCGATACGCAGTATTTT. This codes for CASSPQGGRTSRSIDTQYF.

This clone occurred a few times. The chain is built from TRBV9 and TRBJ2-3, with 12 bases that match TRBD2. This CDR3 contains 16 residues. Germline assignment: CDR1 SGDLS and CDR2 YYNGEE. J lost 4 bases, V lost 3 bases, and 6 bases had no gene match. The CDR3 DNA sequence: TGTGCCAGCAGCGGGAACCTAGCGGGGGGGCCAGATACGCAGTATTTT. The encoded protein is CASSGNLAGGPDTQYF.

This clone was counted only a few times. The chain couples TRBV5-1 to TRBJ2-2; no clear D. Germline V gene data show CDR1 as SGHRS and CDR2 as YFSETQ. The V end was cut by 1 base, the J end by 1 base, with 8 bases between. The CDR3 extends over 15 amino acids. CDR3 nucleotide sequence: TGCGCCAGCAGCTTGACAATTTGGAACACCGGGGAGCTGTTTTTT. Translation: CASSLTIWNTGELFF.

The sample holds a few counts of this clone. The chain combines TRBV5-1 with TRBJ1-6; 10 nucleotides align to TRBD1. Germline CDR1 reads SGHRS; CDR2 reads YFSETQ. The CDR3 runs 17 residues. Trimming took 0 bases from V and 3 from J; bases not matched to a gene: 3. CDR3 in amino acids: CASSLVGTGDYNSPLHF. CDR3 sequence (DNA): TGCGCCAGCAGCTTGGTGGGGACAGGGGACTATAATTCACCCCTCCACTTT.

In this sample, this clone turned up a few times. This chain joins TRBV19 and TRBJ2-1; 8 nucleotides align to TRBD2. Germline V gene lookup returns CDR1 LNHDA and CDR2 SQIVND (reference sequence). The V and J ends lost 1 base and 4 bases, in that order; junction bases with no gene match: 3. CDR3 size: 15 residues. The CDR3 bases are TGTGCCAGTAGTATAGGGCGGGGGGAATACAATGAGCAGTTCTTC. It encodes CASSIGRGEYNEQFF. Full variable domain (missing parts from reference TRBV19 and TRBJ2-1): DGGITQSPKYLFRKEGQNVTLSCEQNLNHDAMYWYRQDPGQGLRLIYYSQIVNDFQKGDIAEGYSVSREKKESFPLTVTSAQKNPTAFYLCASSIGRGEYNEQFFGPGTRLTVL.

This clone was observed a handful of times. The chain carries TRBV5-1 and TRBJ2-7; 7 nucleotides agree with TRBD1. The V segment lost 0 bases and the J segment 5 bases; nucleotides outside the gene matches: 5. Germline CDR1 and CDR2: SGHRS and YFSETQ. The CDR3 length is 14 residues. The CDR3 DNA is TGCGCCAGCAGCTTGGTAGGGGGCCTCAACGAGCAGTACTTC. It specifies CASSLVGGLNEQYF.

The chain couples TRBV7-2 to TRBJ2-7; perhaps TRBD1 as D (6 bases). Trimming cost V 5 bases and J 2 bases, with 25 bases left between them. The CDR3 loop spans 18 amino acids. The germline V gene has CDR1 SGHTA and CDR2 FQGNSA. The chain's CDR3 is CASSPRRDTSPSAYEQYF. In DNA, the CDR3 is TGTGCCAGCAGCCCCCGCAGGGACACTTCCCCATCTGCCTACGAGCAGTACTTC.

This chain uses TRBV7-6 with TRBJ2-2; 8 nucleotides match TRBD2. The CDR3 extends over 16 amino acids. Germline CDR1 reads SGHVS; CDR2 reads FNYEAQ. Losses at the gene ends were 5 bases for V and 4 bases for J; bases not matched to a gene: 9. CDR3 bases: TGTGCCAGCAGCCGTTGGATCGGGGGGGCCACCGGGGAGCTGTTTTTT. Translating gives CASSRWIGGATGELFF. Drawing the rest from reference TRBV7-6 and TRBJ2-2, the complete variable domain is GAGVSQSPRYKVTKRGQDVALRCDPISGHVSLYWYRQALGQGPEFLTYFNYEAQQDKSGLPNDRFSAERPEGSISTLTIQRTEQRDSAMYRCASSRWIGGATGELFFGEGSRLTVL.

This chain connects TRBV5-6 to TRBJ1-1; TRBD1 matches at 11 bases. J gave up 3 bases and V 3 bases, and 1 base lay outside the gene matches. From germline, CDR1 is SGHDT and CDR2 YYEEEE. This CDR3 comprises 14 residues. The CDR3 region has the DNA TGTGCCAGCAGCTCGGACAGGGGGCACACTGAAGCTTTCTTT. Encoded protein: CASSSDRGHTEAFF.